These 25 T cell receptor beta chains originate from one sample sequenced in a study of tumor and adjacent non-tumor tissue in lung cancer. Three rounds of nested PCR, following a modified ARM-PCR protocol, produced the TCRbeta library. MiXCR was run by TCRdb on the multiplex PCR reads, yielding one entry per CDR3 protein. Of about 60,000 distinct CDR3 sequences listed, around 64% are singletons. This sample's RNA came from whole unsorted tissue. The normal lung tissue was taken more than 3 cm from the tumor edge. Material: distant non-tumor lung tissue. These receptors all stem from a man between 70 and 80 years old with non-small cell lung cancer.

This clonotype was observed many times. The chain combines TRBV14 with TRBJ1-6; D remains unclear. V lost 0 bases, J lost 7 bases, and 10 bases lay in between. Germline assignment: CDR1 SGHDN and CDR2 FVKESK. The CDR3 loop spans 15 amino acids. Here the CDR3 reads CASSQEGRQNSPLHF. For the CDR3, the DNA is TGTGCCAGCAGCCAAGAAGGCCGGCAGAATTCACCCCTCCACTTT.

About this clonotype itself: A junction end diverges from the germline sequence, so it may reflect a read error. V gene TRBV4-1 combines with J gene TRBJ1-5; D unresolved. Germline V lookup: CDR1 MGHRA, CDR2 YSYEKL. This CDR3 comprises 15 residues. The CDR3 coding sequence is TGCGCCAGCAGCCGACCGAACAGTCGGGATCAGCCCCAACATTTT. It is translated as CASSRPNSRDQPQHF.

This clonotype was detected only once. Germline is not matched at one junction end, which may reflect a read error. The V and J genes are TRBV29-1 and TRBJ2-3, with 8 bases lining up with TRBD2. The germline V gene encodes CDR1 SQVTM and CDR2 ANQGSEA. The CDR3 has 16 residues. CDR3 residues: CCVEDPGRVRTDTQYF. CDR3 nucleotide sequence: TGCTGCGTCGAGGACCCCGGGAGGGTCAGGACAGATACGCAATATTTT.

About this clonotype: The junction departs from the called germline gene at one end, perhaps through a read error. This chain uses TRBV5-1 with TRBJ1-3, with D possibly matching TRBD1 (6 bases). Per germline, CDR1 SGHRS and CDR2 YFSETQ. The CDR3 extends over 17 amino acids. CDR3: CANSSAGQLRSGNIIYF. Here the CDR3 DNA reads TGCGCCAACAGTTCCGCTGGACAGCTACGCTCTGGAAACATCATATATTTT.

V usage is TRBV20-1 and J usage is TRBJ2-3; TRBD2 aligns across 8 bases. Germline V gives CDR1 DFQATT, CDR2 SNEGSKA (reference sequence). The CDR3 is made up of 14 amino acids. DNA of the CDR3: TGCAGAGCTCCGACCCGGGGGGGCAGGGATACGCAGTATTTT. Encoded protein: CRAPTRGGRDTQYF.

This clonotype was seen more than once but under ten times. The CDR3 ends on some other residue instead of the conserved phenylalanine or tryptophan, so this is likely a read error. The genes are TRBV4-1 and TRBJ2-5; D remains ambiguous. Trimming removed 4 bases from V and 6 bases from J, with 12 bases in between. Germline V gene lookup returns CDR1 MGHRA and CDR2 YSYEKL. The CDR3 contains 13 residues. The CDR3 spells CASSRRLVKTQYL. In DNA form, the CDR3 reads TGCGCCAGCAGCCGTCGGTTGGTCAAGACCCAGTACCTC.

As regards this clonotype: A read error may account for a junction end that differs from germline. The chain joins TRBV11-2 to TRBJ2-2; TRBD1 might be the D (6 bases). CDR1 is SGHAT and CDR2 is FQNNGV in the germline V gene. The CDR3 length is 13 residues. The CDR3 protein is CASSPQGTRELFF. The CDR3 DNA reads as TGTGCCAGCAGTCCACAGGGAACCAGGGAGTTGTTTTTT.

As concerns this clonotype: An end of the junction differs from the germline gene, which may be a read error. The rearrangement links TRBV11-2 to TRBJ1-1; D is undetermined. The CDR3 extends over 13 amino acids. The V gene's germline CDR1 is SGHAT and CDR2 FQNNGV. The chain's CDR3 is CVSSLNVNTEAFF. CDR3 DNA sequence: TGTGTCAGCAGCTTAAACGTGAACACTGAAGCTTTCTTC. Filled out from reference TRBV11-2 and TRBJ1-1, the complete variable domain reads EAGVAQSPRYKIIEKRQSVAFWCNPISGHATLYWYQQILGQGPKLLIQFQNNGVVDDSQLPKDRFSAERLKGVDSTLKIQPAKLEDSAVYLCVSSLNVNTEAFFGQGTRLTVV.

A few counts support this clonotype. One junction end does not reproduce the germline sequence, and a read error may be involved. This chain connects TRBV6-1 to TRBJ2-2, with a possible D match to TRBD1 (6 bases). CDR3 length: 16 amino acids. Germline values: CDR1 MNHNS, CDR2 SASEGT. The CDR3 sequence: CASSDSQGSDSGELVF. In DNA form, the CDR3 reads TGTGCCAGCAGTGATTCACAGGGTTCGGACTCCGGGGAGCTAGTTTTT.

About this clonotype itself: This clone may be a read error of a much larger clone one base away. This rearrangement joins TRBV7-8 to TRBJ1-2; weak D call: TRBD1 (5 bases). The CDR3 consists of 15 residues. The germline V gene has CDR1 SGHVS and CDR2 FQNEAQ. The ends were cut back, 7 bases at V and 3 bases at J, with 18 bases in the middle. CDR3 coding DNA: TGTGCCAGCATCTCCAACTTGGGGCGCGACTATGGCTACACCTTC. Its translation is CASISNLGRDYGYTF. Full variable domain (remainder filled in from reference TRBV7-8 and TRBJ1-2): GAGVSQSPRYKVAKRGQDVALRCDPISGHVSLFWYQQALGQGPEFLTYFQNEAQLDKSGLPSDRFFAERPEGSVSTLKIQRTQQEDSAVYLCASISNLGRDYGYTFGSGTRLTVV.

Notes on this clonotype: A junction end diverges from the germline sequence, so it may reflect a read error. The chain links TRBV10-3 to TRBJ2-1, with 8 nucleotides matching TRBD2. The CDR3 has 17 residues. Looked up from germline, CDR1 is ENHRY and CDR2 is SYGVKD. Here the CDR3 DNA reads TGTACCATCAGCCGTACTAGCGGAAGTAGCTCCTACAATGAGCAGTTCTTC. This gives the protein CTISRTSGSSSYNEQFF.

This chain joins TRBV7-9 and TRBJ1-1; no reliable D call. Trimming stripped 10 bases from V and 6 bases from J, with 33 bases between. The length of the CDR3 is 18 residues. Germline loops: CDR1 SEHNR, CDR2 FQNEAQ (reference sequence). The DNA of the CDR3 is TGTGCCATCAACTTAGACTACCCTGGTCGCAGAGTAACCGCTGAAGCTTTCTTT. It encodes CAINLDYPGRRVTAEAFF.

This clonotype was counted only a few times. The V gene is TRBV11-1, the J gene TRBJ2-1; 8 bases fit TRBD2. The germline CDR1 and CDR2 sequences are SGHAT and FQDESV (reference sequence). The CDR3 has 15 amino acids. V shed 6 bases and J 8 bases; nucleotides not matched to a gene: 12. Here the CDR3 reads CASRYGRAETDEQFF. In nucleotides, the CDR3 is TGTGCCAGCAGATACGGGAGGGCCGAGACAGATGAGCAGTTCTTC. Full variable domain (remainder filled in from reference TRBV11-1 and TRBJ2-1): EAEVAQSPRYKITEKSQAVAFWCDPISGHATLYWYRQILGQGPELLVQFQDESVVDDSQLPKDRFSAERLKGVDSTLKIQPAELGDSAMYLCASRYGRAETDEQFFGPGTRLTVL.

This clonotype came up a few times. The junction departs from the called germline gene at one end, perhaps through a read error. The chain recombines TRBV29-1 with TRBJ1-1; D remains unclear. The germline gives CDR1 SQVTM, CDR2 ANQGSEA. The CDR3 spans 10 residues. CDR3 in amino acids: CGVEGPPVFF. CDR3 nucleotides: TGCGGCGTTGAAGGTCCCCCTGTTTTCTTT.

About this clonotype: The missing conserved phenylalanine or tryptophan at the end of this CDR3 makes a read error likely. This chain links TRBV20-1 with TRBJ1-5, with 7 bases lining up with TRBD1. CDR1 and CDR2 from the germline V gene are DFQATT and SNEGSKA (reference sequence). The J segment lost 8 bases and the V segment lost 2 bases, leaving 12 bases of the junction unmatched. The CDR3 totals 15 residues. The CDR3 is CSARPGQRLYKPQHV. CDR3 in DNA: TGCAGTGCTAGACCGGGACAGCGCCTTTATAAGCCCCAGCATGTT.

For this clonotype: This may be a read error, as it is one base from a much larger clone. This sequence joins TRBV6-4 and TRBJ1-1, with no clear D. Germline V lookup: CDR1 MRHNA, CDR2 SNTAGT. The CDR3 covers 13 residues. Trimming cost V 8 bases and J 2 bases, with 12 bases left between them. CDR3 sequence reads: CASAEGDNTEAFF. The CDR3 region has the DNA TGTGCCAGCGCGGAAGGCGATAACACTGAAGCTTTCTTT.

The chain has TRBV5-6 and TRBJ2-7; 7 bases align to TRBD2. The germline CDR1 and CDR2 sequences are SGHDT and YYEEEE. This CDR3 region has 17 residues. Here the CDR3 reads CVSTSEGGPLISYEQYF. CDR3 DNA: TGTGTCAGTACCTCAGAGGGAGGGCCCCTTATCTCCTACGAGCAGTACTTC.

This clonotype came up a few times. The chain recombines TRBV28 with TRBJ2-2; no clear D. Per the germline V gene, CDR1 is MDHEN and CDR2 is SYDVKM. The CDR3 spans 13 residues. Trimming removed 4 bases from V and 2 bases from J, with 5 bases in between. The CDR3 loop reads CASSSTNTGELFF. DNA of the CDR3: TGTGCCAGCAGTTCCACTAACACCGGGGAGCTGTTTTTT.

Notes on this clonotype: At one end, the junction sequence differs from germline, possibly due to a read error. The chain has TRBV6-5 and TRBJ2-6; D perhaps matches TRBD2 (6 bases). This CDR3 is 16 amino acids long. Germline V gene sequence: CDR1 MNHEY, CDR2 SVGAGI. The CDR3 sequence is CASCYGSGVGAIILTF. The CDR3 region has the DNA TGTGCCAGCTGTTACGGTTCGGGGGTTGGGGCCATCATCCTGACTTTC.

This clonotype was recorded only once. Germline is not matched at one junction end, which may reflect a read error. CDR3 nucleotides: TGTGCCAGCAGCCTATTAGGATTAGCACACTCCTACGACCAGTACTTC. Its protein product is CASSLLGLAHSYDQYF. The V call is TRBV7-9, the J call TRBJ2-7; no reliable D call. The CDR3 sequence is 16 residues long. The germline CDR1 and CDR2 sequences are SEHNR and FQNEAQ (reference sequence).

This clonotype appeared many times. The CDR3 region has the DNA TGTGCCACCAGCAAAGGGGACAGGGGGATTTCAGATACGCAGTATTTT. Encoded protein: CATSKGDRGISDTQYF. This chain links TRBV15 with TRBJ2-3; 11 nucleotides agree with TRBD1. Losses at the gene ends were 4 bases for V and 4 bases for J; bases not matched to a gene: 7. CDR1 is LNHNV and CDR2 is YYDKDF in the germline V gene (reference sequence). CDR3 length: 16 residues.

This clonotype was seen a handful of times. The gene calls are TRBV29-1 and TRBJ2-5; tentative D call: TRBD1 (5 bases). The CDR3 has 13 amino acids. Per germline, CDR1 SQVTM and CDR2 ANQGSEA. The CDR3 sequence is CNVADRYQETQYF. In DNA form, the CDR3 reads TGCAATGTAGCTGACAGATACCAAGAGACCCAGTACTTC.

The sample holds one count of this clonotype. This sequence joins TRBV19 and TRBJ1-3; D call uncertain. This CDR3 spans 12 amino acids. Germline V gene lookup returns CDR1 LNHDA and CDR2 SQIVND (reference sequence). The ends were cut back, 9 bases at V and 4 bases at J, with 10 bases in the middle. The DNA of the CDR3 is TGTGCCAGCGGAACGGTCGGAAACACCATATATTTT. Residues: CASGTVGNTIYF.

This clonotype showed up many times. The CDR3 sequence: CASSRNLQAFF. CDR3 bases: TGTGCCAGCAGTAGGAACCTCCAAGCTTTCTTT. The chain uses TRBV28 and TRBJ1-1; the D is unclear. This CDR3 comprises 11 residues. With 5 bases removed from V and 9 bases from J, the gap between germline ends came to 10 bases. From germline, CDR1 is MDHEN and CDR2 SYDVKM. Combining the CDR3 with reference TRBV28 and TRBJ1-1 gives the whole variable domain DVKVTQSSRYLVKRTGEKVFLECVQDMDHENMFWYRQDPGLGLRLIYFSYDVKMKEKGDIPEGYSVSREKKERFSLILESASTNQTSMYLCASSRNLQAFFGQGTRLTVV.

This chain connects TRBV5-4 to TRBJ2-5; no clear D gene. The V end lost 1 base, the J end lost 6 bases, and 19 bases lay between the germline ends. The CDR3 spans 16 residues. CDR1 SGHNT and CDR2 YYREEE come from the germline V gene (reference sequence). The CDR3 DNA reads as TGTGCCAGCAGCTTGCGGATGGGATGGCCCTCGAAGACCCAGTACTTC. Its protein product is CASSLRMGWPSKTQYF.